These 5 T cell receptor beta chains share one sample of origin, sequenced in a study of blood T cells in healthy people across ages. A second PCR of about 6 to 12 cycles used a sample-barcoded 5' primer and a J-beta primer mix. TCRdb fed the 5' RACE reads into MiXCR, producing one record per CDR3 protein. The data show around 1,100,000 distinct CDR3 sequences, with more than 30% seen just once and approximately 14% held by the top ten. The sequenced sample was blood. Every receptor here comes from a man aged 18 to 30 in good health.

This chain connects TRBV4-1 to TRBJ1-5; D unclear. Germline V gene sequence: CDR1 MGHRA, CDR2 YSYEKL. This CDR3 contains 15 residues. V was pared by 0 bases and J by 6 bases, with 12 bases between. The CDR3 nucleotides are TGCGCCAGCAGCCAAGATATGGGGTCGGGTCAGCCCCAGCATTTT. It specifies CASSQDMGSGQPQHF.

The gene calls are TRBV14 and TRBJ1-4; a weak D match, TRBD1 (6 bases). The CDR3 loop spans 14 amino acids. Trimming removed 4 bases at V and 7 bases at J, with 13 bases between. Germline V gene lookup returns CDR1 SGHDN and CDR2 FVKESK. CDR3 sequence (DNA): TGTGCCAGCAGCCCGGGACACCTTTTTGAAAAACTGTTTTTT. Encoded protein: CASSPGHLFEKLFF.

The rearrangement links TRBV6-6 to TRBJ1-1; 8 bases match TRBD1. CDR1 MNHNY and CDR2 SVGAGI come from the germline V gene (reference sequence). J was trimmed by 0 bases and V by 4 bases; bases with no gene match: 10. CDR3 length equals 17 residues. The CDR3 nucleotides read TGTGCCAGCAGTTCCCCGGGACAGGACCCCATGAACACTGAAGCTTTCTTT. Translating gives CASSSPGQDPMNTEAFF.

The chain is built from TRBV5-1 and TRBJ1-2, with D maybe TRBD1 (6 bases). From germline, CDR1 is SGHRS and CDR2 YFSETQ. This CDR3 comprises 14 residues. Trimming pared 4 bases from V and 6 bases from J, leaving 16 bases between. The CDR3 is CASSPAQGMDGYTF. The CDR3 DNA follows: TGCGCCAGCAGCCCCGCTCAGGGGATGGATGGCTACACCTTC.

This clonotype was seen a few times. The CDR3 here is CSVTEASGAGDTQYF. The CDR3 DNA reads as TGCAGCGTAACTGAGGCTAGCGGGGCCGGAGATACGCAGTATTTT. This chain joins TRBV29-1 and TRBJ2-3; 9 bases are a match to TRBD2. The V and J ends lost 6 bases and 5 bases, in that order; junction bases with no gene match: 12. Per the germline V gene, CDR1 is SQVTM and CDR2 is ANQGSEA. This CDR3 comprises 15 residues.